These 9 T cell receptor beta chains came from one sample sequenced in a study of cytotoxic CD8 clonotypes in ibrutinib-treated CLL. Sequencing was performed with immunoSEQ multiplex PCR; in TCRdb, only in-frame clones are kept and a portion is missing. The sample has about 140,000 clones; more than 85% are singletons. This specimen was PBMCs, taken after 12 months of ibrutinib treatment. These receptors were collected from a human donor with chronic lymphocytic leukemia.

The chain employs TRBV27 and TRBJ2-3, with D possibly TRBD2 on 5 matching bases. The CDR3 runs to 14 residues. Germline V gives CDR1 MNHEY, CDR2 SMNVEV (reference sequence). V was pared by 6 bases and J by 6 bases, with 16 bases between. CDR3 sequence: CASRLGGLLDTQYF. The CDR3 region has the DNA TGTGCCAGCAGACTAGGAGGACTGCTGGATACGCAGTATTTT.

CDR3 DNA: TGTGCCAGCAGTGAATCCCAGACTAGCGGGTCCTACGAGCAGTACTTC. Its translation: CASSESQTSGSYEQYF. This chain links TRBV2 with TRBJ2-7; 10 bases match TRBD2. V was pared by 2 bases and J by 1 base, with 5 bases of the junction left unmatched. Germline CDR1 and CDR2: SNHLY and FYNNEI. The CDR3 has 16 residues.

V is TRBV7-9 and J is TRBJ2-7; TRBD1 agrees at 7 bases. CDR1 and CDR2 (germline): SEHNR, FQNEAQ (reference sequence). The trim removed 7 bases at V and 1 base at J, leaving 4 bases unmatched. This CDR3 region has 13 residues. CDR3 in amino acids: CASIPTGSYEQYF. CDR3 DNA sequence: TGTGCCAGCATCCCGACAGGGTCCTACGAGCAGTACTTC.

V and J are TRBV18 and TRBJ2-1; TRBD2 matches at 7 bases. After removal of 3 bases from V and 7 bases from J, the junction contained 12 bases not matched to a gene. Germline-derived CDR1 and CDR2 are KGHSH and LQKENI. The CDR3 extends over 16 amino acids. The CDR3 loop reads CASSPQSGTDWNEQFF. DNA for the CDR3: TGTGCCAGCTCACCGCAGAGCGGGACGGACTGGAATGAGCAGTTCTTC.

V gene TRBV27 combines with J gene TRBJ2-7, with unresolved D. The germline gives CDR1 MNHEY, CDR2 SMNVEV (reference sequence). The CDR3 is 14 residues long. Trimming pared 4 bases from V and 6 bases from J, leaving 16 bases between. CDR3 sequence reads: CASSYRVKFAEQYF. The CDR3 bases are TGTGCCAGCAGTTATAGGGTTAAGTTCGCCGAGCAGTACTTC.

In its sample, this clone was seen once. The J gene is TRBJ2-3, the V gene TRBV7-9; the D gene is possibly TRBD2 (6 bases). Germline V gives CDR1 SEHNR, CDR2 FQNEAQ (reference sequence). The length of the CDR3 is 13 residues. V lost 5 bases and J 3 bases, leaving 9 bases between the germline ends. The CDR3 region is CASSPGGTDTQYF. The CDR3 nucleotides are TGTGCCAGCAGCCCCGGGGGAACAGATACGCAGTATTTT.

V and J are TRBV19 and TRBJ2-5; D remains ambiguous. CDR1 and CDR2 (germline): LNHDA, SQIVND (reference sequence). Trimming stripped 0 bases from V and 1 base from J, with 9 bases between. The CDR3 runs to 15 residues. The CDR3 DNA is TGTGCCAGTAGTATAGAACGAGGTTTCCAAGAGACCCAGTACTTC. This translates into CASSIERGFQETQYF.

The chain has TRBV7-2 and TRBJ2-2; possible D gene TRBD2, 6 bases. CDR3 length: 16 residues. In germline, CDR1 is SGHTA, CDR2 FQGNSA. Trimming took 1 base from V and 0 from J, leaving 9 bases between them. CDR3 in DNA: TGTGCCAGCAGCTTAGTGTGGACTACGAACACCGGGGAGCTGTTTTTT. Its protein product is CASSLVWTTNTGELFF. Supplemented by reference TRBV7-2 and TRBJ2-2, the full variable domain reads GAGVSQSPSNKVTEKGKDVELRCDPISGHTALYWYRQSLGQGLEFLIYFQGNSAPDKSGLPSDRFSAERTGGSVSTLTIQRTQQEDSAVYLCASSLVWTTNTGELFFGEGSRLTVL.

This clone was found once. The chain has TRBV19 and TRBJ1-5; 8 bases agree with TRBD1. This CDR3 comprises 16 residues. Germline CDR1 is LNHDA and CDR2 is SQIVND (reference sequence). V shed 6 bases and J 4 bases; nucleotides not matched to a gene: 11. CDR3 DNA: TGTGCCAGTAGCCCCCTGCCCCAGGGGGCGAATCAGCCCCAGCATTTT. This encodes CASSPLPQGANQPQHF.